These 26 T cell receptor beta chains share one sample of origin, sequenced in a study of blood T cell repertoires in COVID-19 (dated by TCRdb to 2018 to 2020). The library relied on the immunoSEQ multiplex PCR assay. Imported from immuneACCESS, the table was reduced by TCRdb to in-frame sequences with V and J called. These copies leave out some clones; in studies compared against another copy, an unresolved V gene accounts for under half, and the cause of the remainder is not known. For this sample the table gives some 30,000 clones, of which around 90% were detected only once. 7.5% to 9% of the sample rests with the top ten. The sample taken for sequencing was peripheral blood. These receptors were taken from a man between 65 and 80 years old with active or convalescent COVID-19.

This chain links TRBV25-1 with TRBJ1-2; unclear D gene. Per germline, CDR1 MGHDK and CDR2 SYGVNS. V was pared by 7 bases and J by 4 bases, with 13 bases between. This CDR3 contains 13 residues. The CDR3 DNA reads as TGTGCCAGCATTCAAGGTGGAGGCTATGGCTACACCTTC. Translation gives CASIQGGGYGYTF.

This clone was seen once. The chain joins TRBV24-1 to TRBJ2-2, with D unclear. The CDR3 contains 14 residues. V lost 5 bases, J lost 6 bases, and 12 bases lay in between. From germline, CDR1 is KGHDR and CDR2 SFDVKD. CDR3 DNA: TGTGCCACCAGTGGCTCTAGTCGGTCCGGGGAGCTGTTTTTT. Protein sequence: CATSGSSRSGELFF.

The rearrangement links TRBV7-2 to TRBJ1-3, with 7 bases matching TRBD1. The ends lost 4 bases at V and 0 bases at J; junction bases unmatched: 6. CDR1 and CDR2 from the germline V gene are SGHTA and FQGNSA. The CDR3 is made up of 16 amino acids. The CDR3 loop reads CASSWTGSDSGNTIYF. The CDR3 DNA is TGTGCCAGCAGCTGGACAGGTTCCGACTCTGGAAACACCATATATTTT.

V is TRBV28 and J is TRBJ1-2; D remains unclear. The CDR3 covers 12 residues. V dropped 6 bases and J dropped 6 bases, with 11 bases sitting between them. Per the germline V gene, CDR1 is MDHEN and CDR2 is SYDVKM. CDR3 bases: TGTGCCAGCAGGTCACTGAGGGATGGCTACACCTTC. This codes for CASRSLRDGYTF.

This chain connects TRBV7-3 to TRBJ2-3; D possibly corresponds to TRBD2 (6 bases). Germline V gene sequence: CDR1 SGHTA, CDR2 FQGTGA. The V end lost 6 bases, the J end lost 6 bases, and 13 bases lay between the germline ends. This CDR3 has 13 residues. In nucleotides, the CDR3 is TGTGCCAGCAGTAAGGGAGGAGGGGATACGCAGTATTTT. Translation: CASSKGGGDTQYF.

CDR3 region: CATSAAEREGHDTQYF. The CDR3 DNA reads as TGTGCCACCAGTGCGGCCGAGCGGGAGGGCCACGATACGCAGTATTTT. The rearrangement links TRBV24-1 to TRBJ2-3; 10 bases align to TRBD2. The CDR3 has 16 residues. Germline CDR1 reads KGHDR; CDR2 reads SFDVKD. Unmatched junction bases numbered 10, after V lost 5 bases and J lost 6 bases.

J is TRBJ2-5 and V is TRBV24-1, with 7 bases matching TRBD1. V lost 9 bases to trimming and J lost 3 bases; unmatched junction nucleotides: 6. The CDR3 loop spans 13 amino acids. Germline values: CDR1 KGHDR, CDR2 SFDVKD. CDR3 DNA: TGTGCCACCCTGGGACAGTCCGAAGAGACCCAGTACTTC. It translates to CATLGQSEETQYF.

The J gene is TRBJ1-5, the V gene TRBV19, with D perhaps TRBD1 (5 bases). Germline CDR1 is LNHDA and CDR2 is SQIVND (reference sequence). V lost 6 bases to trimming and J lost 5 bases, with 11 bases between them. The CDR3 has 13 residues. The CDR3 loop is CASSTPGDQPQHF. Here the CDR3 DNA reads TGTGCCAGTAGCACCCCGGGGGATCAGCCCCAGCATTTT. The entire variable domain, with the rest obtained from reference TRBV19 and TRBJ1-5, is as follows: DGGITQSPKYLFRKEGQNVTLSCEQNLNHDAMYWYRQDPGQGLRLIYYSQIVNDFQKGDIAEGYSVSREKKESFPLTVTSAQKNPTAFYLCASSTPGDQPQHFGDGTRLSIL.

The V and J genes are TRBV9 and TRBJ2-1; 9 bases match TRBD2. J gave up 6 bases and V 0 bases, and 4 bases lay outside the gene matches. Germline lookup yields CDR1 SGDLS and CDR2 YYNGEE. The length of the CDR3 is 15 residues. The CDR3, as DNA: TGTGCCAGCAGCGTAGTCCTAGCGGGGATCAATGAGCAGTTCTTC. Encoded protein: CASSVVLAGINEQFF.

The chain joins TRBV6-5 to TRBJ1-4; 10 bases agree with TRBD1. Germline CDR1 is MNHEY and CDR2 is SVGAGI. This CDR3 has 16 residues. The junction had 8 bases not matched to a gene; V was cut back by 2 bases and J by 8 bases. The CDR3 sequence: CASSYLSGQGREKLFF. The CDR3 nucleotides read TGTGCCAGCAGTTACCTCTCGGGACAGGGGCGGGAAAAACTGTTTTTT.

This sequence joins TRBV10-3 and TRBJ1-3, with D hard to call. The CDR3 totals 15 residues. The germline gives CDR1 ENHRY, CDR2 SYGVKD. With 6 bases removed from V and 0 bases from J, the gap between germline ends came to 12 bases. CDR3 protein: CAIRKELSSGNTIYF. The CDR3, as DNA: TGTGCCATCAGGAAAGAACTGTCCTCTGGAAACACCATATATTTT.

The rearrangement links TRBV7-9 to TRBJ2-7; D not certain. Trimming shortened V by 5 bases and J by 2 bases, and 10 bases separated the two germline ends. The CDR3 consists of 13 residues. The germline gives CDR1 SEHNR, CDR2 FQNEAQ (reference sequence). In DNA, the CDR3 is TGTGCCAGCAGCCGTACAGAGACCTACGAGCAGTACTTC. Its translation: CASSRTETYEQYF.

The CDR3 nucleotides read TGCAGCGTTGACTGGGGGGGATACAATGAGCAGTTCTTC. It translates to CSVDWGGYNEQFF. The gene calls are TRBV29-1 and TRBJ2-1; 7 nucleotides match TRBD2. V trimming: 3 bases; J trimming: 4 bases; junction bases outside the gene matches: 3. There are 13 residues in the CDR3. CDR1 SQVTM and CDR2 ANQGSEA come from the germline V gene.

This chain connects TRBV18 to TRBJ1-6; 7 nucleotides line up with TRBD1. This CDR3 spans 15 amino acids. Germline V CDR1 and CDR2: KGHSH, LQKENI. V trimming: 6 bases; J trimming: 7 bases; junction bases outside the gene matches: 9. CDR3 bases: TGTGCCAGCTCCCCTGGACAGGTTGCGAATTCACCCCTCCACTTT. Its translation is CASSPGQVANSPLHF.

This chain connects TRBV2 to TRBJ2-7; 10 bases are shared with TRBD2. The CDR3 consists of 12 residues. V lost 6 bases and J lost 11; bases outside the gene matches: 7. Germline values: CDR1 SNHLY, CDR2 FYNNEI. CDR3 in DNA: TGTGCCAGCAGAGCGGGGGGGCCAGAAAAGTACTTC. Translating it yields CASRAGGPEKYF.

The chain combines TRBV6-1 with TRBJ2-3; possible D gene TRBD2, 6 bases. This CDR3 is 14 amino acids long. Germline assignment: CDR1 MNHNS and CDR2 SASEGT. The V gene lost 1 base and the J gene lost 3 bases, with 8 bases spanning the gap. This CDR3 is CASSEGGKTDTQYF. CDR3 DNA sequence: TGTGCCAGCAGTGAAGGCGGGAAGACAGATACGCAGTATTTT.

The rearrangement uses TRBV10-2 and TRBJ2-7; D might be TRBD2 (6 bases). Germline V CDR1 and CDR2: WSHSY, SAAADI. V was shortened by 7 bases and J by 7 bases, with 17 bases between the two germline ends. CDR3 length: 13 residues. The DNA of the CDR3 is TGCGCCAGCAAACGCGGGGAAGGAAGTGAGCAGTACTTC. Translated: CASKRGEGSEQYF.

This chain links TRBV29-1 with TRBJ1-4; D is ambiguous. The CDR3 sequence is 12 residues long. CDR1 and CDR2 from the germline V gene are SQVTM and ANQGSEA. Deletions cut 5 bases from V and 2 bases from J, with 6 bases between. The CDR3 here is CSVLFTNEKLFF. The CDR3 DNA reads as TGCAGCGTTCTGTTCACTAATGAAAAACTGTTTTTT.

This clone was seen just once. CDR3 region: CASSQVGTSGSNNEQFF. For the CDR3, the DNA is TGTGCCAGCAGCCAAGTAGGGACTAGCGGGAGTAATAATGAGCAGTTCTTC. The chain is built from TRBV3-1 (or the pseudogene TRBV3-2) and TRBJ2-1; 14 bases match TRBD2. This CDR3 contains 17 residues. The trim removed 1 base at V and 7 bases at J, leaving 6 bases unmatched. Looked up from germline, CDR1 is LGHDT and CDR2 is YNNKEL (reference sequence).

The chain employs TRBV28 and TRBJ1-1; TRBD1 matches at 7 bases. CDR3 length: 12 amino acids. Germline loops: CDR1 MDHEN, CDR2 SYDVKM. The CDR3 loop reads CAATQGDAEAFF. CDR3 bases: TGTGCAGCCACTCAGGGGGACGCTGAAGCTTTCTTT.

V gene TRBV7-2 combines with J gene TRBJ2-4; D possibly corresponds to TRBD1 (5 bases). V was pared by 1 base and J by 6 bases, with 7 bases between. The length of the CDR3 is 13 residues. Germline lookup yields CDR1 SGHTA and CDR2 FQGNSA. In nucleotides, the CDR3 is TGTGCCAGCAGCTTAGGGGGCAGAAACATTCAGTACTTC. Translation gives CASSLGGRNIQYF.

The V call is TRBV6-2 or TRBV6-3, the J call TRBJ1-6; 7 bases align to TRBD1. CDR1 and CDR2 from the germline V gene are MNHEY and SVGEGT. The CDR3 has 14 amino acids. Trimming took 2 bases from V and 8 from J; bases not matched to a gene: 3. CDR3 in amino acids: CASSYTQGDSPLHF. CDR3 DNA: TGTGCCAGCAGTTACACGCAGGGGGATTCACCCCTCCACTTT.

The chain recombines TRBV7-8 with TRBJ1-2; TRBD1 is a possible D gene (6 bases). Germline assignment: CDR1 SGHVS and CDR2 FQNEAQ. V gave up 3 bases and J gave up 2 bases, with 7 bases separating them. This CDR3 is 13 amino acids long. DNA of the CDR3: TGTGCCAGCAGCTTGGGGGCAAACTATGGCTACACCTTC. Amino acid sequence: CASSLGANYGYTF.

This sequence joins TRBV6-1 and TRBJ1-5, with a possible D match to TRBD1 (5 bases). CDR1 and CDR2 (germline): MNHNS, SASEGT. This CDR3 is 15 amino acids long. V lost 2 bases, J lost 5 bases, and 13 bases lay in between. The CDR3 coding sequence is TGTGCCAGCAGTGAAAATTGGTGGGGCTATCAGCCCCAGCATTTT. Translating it yields CASSENWWGYQPQHF.

CDR3 loop: CASSSPGTGEVRGYTF. The CDR3 DNA reads as TGTGCCAGCAGTTCCCCGGGGACAGGGGAGGTGCGGGGCTACACCTTC. This chain connects TRBV6-5 to TRBJ1-2; TRBD1 matches at 10 bases. Germline V gives CDR1 MNHEY, CDR2 SVGAGI. This CDR3 comprises 16 residues. V shed 4 bases, J shed 8 bases, and the junction held 13 bases outside the gene matches.

The V call is TRBV7-9, the J call TRBJ1-2; D possibly corresponds to TRBD1 (6 bases). The CDR3 contains 15 residues. The germline CDR1 and CDR2 sequences are SEHNR and FQNEAQ (reference sequence). V was clipped by 3 bases and J by 2 bases, with 13 bases between them. CDR3: CASSLGPTGNYGYTF. The CDR3 DNA reads TGTGCCAGCAGCTTGGGCCCTACAGGGAACTATGGCTACACCTTC.